This T cell receptor beta chain comes out of a study of OX40 agonist ivuxolimab in advanced cancers. In the study overall: The group had a mean age of around 60 years, ranged from about 23 to 79, and was approximately 81% male.

The J segment lost 2 bases and the V segment lost 1 base, leaving 3 bases of the junction unmatched. The germline CDR1 and CDR2 sequences are SGDLS and YYNGEE. The CDR3 spans 15 residues. Sampling of blood occurred at baseline, cycle 4 day 1, and cycle 7 day 1. Sequenced by immunoSEQ multiplex PCR; TCRdb stores in-frame clones only, minus some. The sample records approximately 46,000 clones, roughly 86% being singletons. Sequencing was performed on CD4+ or CD8+ T cells sorted from blood, taken in a trial of the OX40 agonist ivuxolimab. V usage is TRBV9 and J usage is TRBJ2-3; 8 bases fit TRBD2. The clonotype originates from an adult with an advanced solid tumor such as melanoma, head and neck, liver or kidney cancer. The CDR3 here is CASSVRRGATDTQYF. The CDR3 coding sequence is TGTGCCAGCAGCGTACGGCGGGGGGCCACAGATACGCAGTATTTT.